This record looks at one T cell receptor beta chain sequence and its context. Per germline, CDR1 SGHRS and CDR2 YFSETQ. V lost 0 bases and J 3 bases, leaving 9 bases between the germline ends. The CDR3 has 15 amino acids. The data belong to a study of spatial heterogeneity in lung cancer. TCRdb reanalysed the 5' RACE reads using MiXCR and keeps one entry per CDR3 protein. The sample has 95,000 to 120,000 distinct CDR3 sequences, under 14% seen once. The time point here: blood at routine non-recurrence follow-up after resection. This sequence was found in a female donor with early-stage non-small cell lung cancer. The sequencing here drew on PBMCs, taken at follow-up. The J gene is TRBJ2-2, the V gene TRBV5-1, with D tentatively TRBD2 (6 bases). The CDR3: CASSLGLAYTGELFF. CDR3 in DNA: TGCGCCAGCAGCTTGGGGCTAGCGTACACCGGGGAGCTGTTTTTT.